The present entry profiles one TCR beta chain with its context. This entry comes from a study of PD-L1 blockade in urothelial cancer. Libraries were prepared by immunoSEQ multiplex PCR; TCRdb keeps only in-frame clonotypes and omits some of them. Of about 48,000 clones in the sample, more than 75% were seen once. V was trimmed by 3 bases and J by 2 bases, leaving 9 bases between them. CDR3 length: 14 residues. The germline gives CDR1 LNHDA, CDR2 SQIVND (reference sequence). Stated time point: peripheral blood 6 weeks after treatment start. The specimen comprised PBMCs, sampled around atezolizumab (anti-PD-L1) treatment. The TCR originated in a man aged 60 to 75 with urothelial cancer. This chain connects TRBV19 to TRBJ2-3; D ambiguous. The CDR3 spells CASSIQSHTDTQYF. Written as DNA, the CDR3 is TGTGCCAGTAGTATTCAATCACACACAGATACGCAGTATTTT.